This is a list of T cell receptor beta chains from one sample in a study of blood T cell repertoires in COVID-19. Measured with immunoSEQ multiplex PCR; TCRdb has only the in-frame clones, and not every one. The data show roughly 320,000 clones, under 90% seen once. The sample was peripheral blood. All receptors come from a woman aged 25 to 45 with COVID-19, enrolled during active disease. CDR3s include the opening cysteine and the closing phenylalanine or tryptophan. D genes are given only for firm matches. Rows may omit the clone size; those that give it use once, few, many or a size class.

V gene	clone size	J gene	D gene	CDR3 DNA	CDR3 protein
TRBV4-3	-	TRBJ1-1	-	TGCGCCAGCAGCCGACAGCCGAACACTGAAGCTTTCTTT	CASSRQPNTEAFF
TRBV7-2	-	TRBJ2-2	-	TGTGCCAGCAGCTCCCCGTTCGGGGAGCTGTTTTTT	CASSSPFGELFF
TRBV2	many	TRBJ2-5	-	TGTGCCAGCAGTGAAGCGATGCGGGGGCTTGAGACCCAGTACTTC	CASSEAMRGLETQYF
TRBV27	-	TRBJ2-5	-	TGTGCCAGCAGTTTATCAGGCCTAGTAGCGGAGACCCAGTACTTC	CASSLSGLVAETQYF
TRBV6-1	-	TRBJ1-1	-	TGTGCCAGCAGTGAATCTATGCGGAACACTGAAGCTTTCTTT	CASSESMRNTEAFF
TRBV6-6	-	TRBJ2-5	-	TGTGCCAGCAGTCCCAGGGTAGGAGACCAAGAGACCCAGTACTTC	CASSPRVGDQETQYF
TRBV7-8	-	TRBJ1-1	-	TGTGCCAGCAGCCATTACTTTCACAGGGTGAACACTGAAGCTTTCTTT	CASSHYFHRVNTEAFF
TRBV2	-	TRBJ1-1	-	TGTGCCAGCAGGGACATCCCGGGGAACACTGAAGCTTTCTTT	CASRDIPGNTEAFF
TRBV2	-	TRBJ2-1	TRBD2	TGTGCCAGCAGTGAACGGCTAGCGGGTGTTGAGCAGTTCTTC	CASSERLAGVEQFF
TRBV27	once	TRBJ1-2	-	TGTGCCAGCAGTTTATCTGGGGGGGGCTATGGCTACACCTTC	CASSLSGGGYGYTF
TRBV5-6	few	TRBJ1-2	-	TGTGCCAGCAGCTACGGACAGTATGGCTACACCTTC	CASSYGQYGYTF
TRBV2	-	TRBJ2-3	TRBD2	TGTGCCAGCTGGCTAGCGGGGGGGCCAGGGGATACGCAGTATTTT	CASWLAGGPGDTQYF
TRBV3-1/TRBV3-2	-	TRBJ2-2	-	TGTGCCAGCAGCCAAGTATCCACGATCGGGACCGGGGAGCTGTTTTTT	CASSQVSTIGTGELFF
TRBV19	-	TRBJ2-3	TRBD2	TGTGCCAGTAGTATAGTGAAAGCGGGGAATACGCAGTATTTT	CASSIVKAGNTQYF
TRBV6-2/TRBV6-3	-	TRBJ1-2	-	TGTGCCAGCAGCCAAACACGGGATACTAACTATGGCTACACCTTC	CASSQTRDTNYGYTF
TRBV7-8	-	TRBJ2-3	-	TGTGCCAGCAGTCTAGGCCCCCACGATACGCAGTATTTT	CASSLGPHDTQYF
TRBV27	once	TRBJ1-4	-	TGTGCCAGCAGTTTTCGAGGGGAAAAACTGTTTTTT	CASSFRGEKLFF
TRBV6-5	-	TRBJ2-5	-	TGTGCCAGCAGGGGGCGGGACCAACCCGGAGAGACCCAGTACTTC	CASRGRDQPGETQYF
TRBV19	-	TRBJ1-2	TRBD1	TGTGCCAGTAGTATTCGGACAGGGATGGTCGTATACACCTTC	CASSIRTGMVVYTF
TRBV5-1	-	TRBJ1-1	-	TGCGCCAGCAGCTTGTATTCAGGGGACACTGAAGCTTTCTTT	CASSLYSGDTEAFF
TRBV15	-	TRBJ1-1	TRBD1	TGTGCCACCAGCAGACGGACAGGGTTGACCACTGAAGCTTTCTTT	CATSRRTGLTTEAFF
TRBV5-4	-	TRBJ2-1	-	TGTGCCAGCAGCTGGCAGGGATCAGCTAACAATGAGCAGTTCTTC	CASSWQGSANNEQFF
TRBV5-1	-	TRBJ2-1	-	TGCGCCAGCAGCTCGCGCGGGGTATCCTACAATGAGCAGTTCTTC	CASSSRGVSYNEQFF
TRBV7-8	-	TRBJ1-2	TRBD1	TGTGCCAGCAGCGTCCGGGACAGGGGGCTAGGATATGGCTACACCTTC	CASSVRDRGLGYGYTF
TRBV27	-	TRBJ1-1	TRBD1	TGTGCCAGCGGCCTGCGGACCCGCAGGGGGCGCGGCACTGAAGCTTTCTTT	CASGLRTRRGRGTEAFF
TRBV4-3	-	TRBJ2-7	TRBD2	TGCGCCAGCAGCACCGCGGGGGGCTACGAGCAGTACTTC	CASSTAGGYEQYF
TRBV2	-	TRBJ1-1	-	TGTGCCAGCAGTACAGGGTGGCCTGAAGCTTTCTTT	CASSTGWPEAFF
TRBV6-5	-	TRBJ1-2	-	TGTGCCAGCAGCACAGGGATTGCCTATGGCTACACCTTC	CASSTGIAYGYTF
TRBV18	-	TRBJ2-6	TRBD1	TGTGCCAGCTCACCACCGGACAGGGTTGGGGCCAACGTCCTGACTTTC	CASSPPDRVGANVLTF
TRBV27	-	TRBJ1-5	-	TGTGCCAGCAGTTCAAACAGGGGCAATCAGCCCCAGCATTTT	CASSSNRGNQPQHF
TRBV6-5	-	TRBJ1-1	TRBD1	TGTGCCAGCCACAGGGGGCCTCACACTGAAGCTTTCTTT	CASHRGPHTEAFF
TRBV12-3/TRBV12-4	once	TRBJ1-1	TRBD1	TGTGCCAGCAGCCTGGACAGGGACACTGAAGCTTTCTTT	CASSLDRDTEAFF
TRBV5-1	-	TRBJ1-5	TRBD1	TGCGCCAGCCGACCGGGACAGGGGGCCAATCAGCCCCAGCATTTT	CASRPGQGANQPQHF
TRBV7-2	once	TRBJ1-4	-	TGTGCCAGCAGCTTAGCCCGAAACGGAGGACTGTTTTTT	CASSLARNGGLFF
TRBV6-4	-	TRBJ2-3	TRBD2	TGTGCCAGCAGCTACGCTAGCGGGGGGGCCACAGATACGCAGTATTTT	CASSYASGGATDTQYF
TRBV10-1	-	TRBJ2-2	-	TGCGCCAGCAGCGGACAGTCGAACACCGGGGAGCTGTTTTTT	CASSGQSNTGELFF
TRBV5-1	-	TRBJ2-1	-	TGCGCCAGCAGCCCCGGGACTGGCGCGAACGATGAGCAGTTCTTC	CASSPGTGANDEQFF
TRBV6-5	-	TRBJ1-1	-	TGTGCCAGCAGTTACGGAGGGGAAAACACTGAAGCTTTCTTT	CASSYGGENTEAFF
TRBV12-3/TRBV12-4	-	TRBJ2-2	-	TGTGCCAGCAGTTTGCAAGCCGTCGGGGAGCTGTTTTTT	CASSLQAVGELFF
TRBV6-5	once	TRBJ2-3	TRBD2	TGTGCCAGCAGTACTAGCGGGGGCACAGATACGCAGTATTTT	CASSTSGGTDTQYF
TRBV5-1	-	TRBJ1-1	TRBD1	TGCGCCAGCAGCCTTGGGACAGGGTGGAATACTGAAGCTTTCTTT	CASSLGTGWNTEAFF
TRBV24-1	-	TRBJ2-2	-	TGTGCCACCAGCGGGGACACCGGGGAGCTGTTTTTT	CATSGDTGELFF
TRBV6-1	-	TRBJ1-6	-	TGTGCCAGCAGTAAAGAGATGAGCCCTCGTCTCAATTCACCTCTCCACTTT	CASSKEMSPRLNSPLHF
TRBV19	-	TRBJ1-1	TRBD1	TGTGCCAGTAACGATTGGGCAGGGGGAGCTGACTCTGAAGCTTTCTTT	CASNDWAGGADSEAFF
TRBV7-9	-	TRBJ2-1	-	TGTGCCAGCAGCTTCACCCGGGACTCCAATGAGCAGTTCTTC	CASSFTRDSNEQFF
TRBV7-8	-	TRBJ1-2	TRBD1	TGTGCCAGCAGCTCCCTCGGACAGGGATATAACTATGGCTACACCTTC	CASSSLGQGYNYGYTF
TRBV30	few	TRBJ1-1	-	TGTGCCTGGAGTGGGAGGGGGAACACTGAAGCTTTCTTT	CAWSGRGNTEAFF
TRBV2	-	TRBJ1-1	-	TGTGCCAGCAGTGATCGTCTGTTGAGCACTGAAGCTTTCTTT	CASSDRLLSTEAFF
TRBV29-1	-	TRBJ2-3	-	TGCAGCGTTGAGAAGGGGGTCGCAGATACGCAGTATTTT	CSVEKGVADTQYF
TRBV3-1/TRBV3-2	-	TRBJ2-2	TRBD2	TGTGCCAGCAGCTCGGGGGGTGCCGGGGAGCTGTTTTTT	CASSSGGAGELFF
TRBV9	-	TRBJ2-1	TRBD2	TGTGCCAGCAGCGTCGGCGGGGGGCAGGGGAATGAGCAGTTCTTC	CASSVGGGQGNEQFF
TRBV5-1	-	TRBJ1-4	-	TGCGCCAGCAGCTTGGGGTCAGGGGTTACTAATGAAAAACTGTTTTTT	CASSLGSGVTNEKLFF
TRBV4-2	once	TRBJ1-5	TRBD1	TGTGCCAGCAGCGGACAGGGCGGGAATAGCAATCAGCCCCAGCATTTT	CASSGQGGNSNQPQHF
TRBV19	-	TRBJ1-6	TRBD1	TGTGCCAGTAGTATAAGGGACAGTTCCTATAATTCACCCCTCCACTTT	CASSIRDSSYNSPLHF
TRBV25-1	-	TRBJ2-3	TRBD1	TGTGCCAGCAGTGAACCGACAGGGATTACAGATACGCAGTATTTT	CASSEPTGITDTQYF